The following is a T cell receptor beta chain sequence with its context. What it binds is not known. The sample comes from a study of a mutant IDH1 vaccine in newly diagnosed glioma. This sample's time point: week 5, during vaccination. Doses of 300 ug of mutant IDH1 20-mer peptide were given with topical imiquimod. Each astrocytoma in the donors was new, WHO grade 3 or 4, IDH1-mutant and ATRX-lost. Data came from immunoSEQ multiplex PCR; TCRdb stores just in-frame clones and leaves some out. Of 40,000 or so clones in the sample, more than 85% were seen once. This CDR3 is 16 amino acids long. With 3 bases removed from V and 3 bases from J, the gap between germline ends came to 16 bases. CDR1 is SGHNT and CDR2 is YYREEE in the germline V gene (reference sequence).

The V and J genes are TRBV5-4 and TRBJ1-5; possibly TRBD1 for D (6 bases). The source of this sequence is a man aged 45 to 65 with glioma. This specimen consisted of PBMCs, obtained from a glioma patient whose treatment included an IDH1 peptide vaccine. The CDR3 region has the DNA TGTGCCAGCAGCTGGGGGGGCGTGTCCGCCAATCAGCCCCAGCATTTT. Translated, it gives CASSWGGVSANQPQHF.